The TCR beta chain described here comes from a study of T cell responses to AZD1222 COVID-19 vaccine. Assay: immunoSEQ multiplex PCR; the TCRdb copy retains only in-frame clones and omits some. The table records tens of thousands of clones, over 80% of them present only once. From germline, CDR1 is SGHRS and CDR2 YFSETQ. The length of the CDR3 is 16 residues. Trimming took 4 bases from V and 4 from J; bases not matched to a gene: 11. The clonotype was recovered from an adult who received the AZD1222 COVID-19 vaccine. This chain connects TRBV5-1 to TRBJ1-5; 7 bases match TRBD1. The sequenced sample was peripheral blood, obtained 28 days after the second AZD1222 dose. The CDR3 here is CASSPDAGGGNQPQHF. The DNA for the CDR3 is TGCGCCAGCAGCCCTGACGCAGGGGGAGGAAATCAGCCCCAGCATTTT.